This T cell receptor (beta chain) was obtained from a study of T cells after yellow fever vaccination. Findings of the study overall: Most clones from primary vaccination were detected again post-booster (about 95% CD4, roughly 85% CD8). Peaking faster, on day 5 versus 15, the secondary response was nonetheless weaker.

The germline V and J ends were trimmed by 4 bases and 3 bases, with 2 bases remaining between them. From germline, CDR1 is SQVTM and CDR2 ANQGSEA. This CDR3 comprises 10 residues. This clonotype was recorded many times. Its target is not known. Synthesis of TCR cDNA relied on 5'RACE template switching, which attached a universal primer site and UMIs. TCRdb fed the 5' RACE reads into MiXCR, producing one record per CDR3 protein. The sample yields approximately 70,000 distinct CDR3 sequences, about 7.7% seen once. The clonotype originates from a young man who received the YFV17D yellow fever vaccine. This chain joins TRBV29-1 and TRBJ2-3, with D uncertain. Sequenced here: CD8+ T cells sorted from PBMCs, sampled around 10 days after the first yellow fever vaccination. CDR3 loop: CSVGTDTQYF. The CDR3 region has the DNA TGCAGCGTTGGGACAGATACGCAGTATTTT.